This T cell receptor (beta chain) was sequenced during a study of blood T cell repertoires in COVID-19. Trimming pared 4 bases from V and 3 bases from J, leaving 20 bases between. There are 17 residues in the CDR3. From germline, CDR1 is LGHDT and CDR2 YNNKEL (reference sequence). Only in-frame clones appear in the TCRdb table, and some are missing; sequencing was by immunoSEQ multiplex PCR. The sample shows around 340,000 clones, more than 70% of them seen only once. What was sequenced was peripheral blood. This chain connects TRBV3-1 (or the pseudogene TRBV3-2) to TRBJ2-3; D possibly corresponds to TRBD2 (6 bases). The TCR comes from a man younger than 45 with active or convalescent COVID-19. The CDR3 region is CASSPVSSSGSTDTQYF. CDR3 coding DNA: TGTGCCAGCAGCCCGGTTTCTAGCTCCGGGAGTACAGATACGCAGTATTTT.